This T cell receptor (beta chain) was sequenced for a study of long-term antiretroviral therapy in people with HIV (dated by TCRdb to the early 2020s). About the study as a whole: The earliest samples were collected approximately a decade before the 2015 WHO recommendation for immediate ART, a period when ART was typically delayed until CD4 counts fell. Whether ART initiation and durable HIV suppression were associated with changes in peripheral blood TRB repertoire composition and diversity was tested in a retrospective serial study. Eleven of the 30 participants with HIV were female. From 30 adults with confirmed HIV infection, the cohort provided 192 cryopreserved PBMC samples, gathered serially across a mean of around six years (range 1-12). No cross-contamination during QIAcube processing was shown when test extractions of a monoclonal T-cell line were performed alongside 30 to 40 polyclonal samples.

To be included, a participant needed at least one PBMC sample from before ART initiation plus at least two post-ART samples. Every participant with HIV received treatment in the United States of America. Before DNA extraction, cryopreserved samples of roughly 1-10 million PBMC were thawed and washed. At the time of the earliest PBMC sample for each participant with HIV, ages ranged from about 23 to 60 years. PBMC samples were contributed by each participant from 1-4 timepoints before ART initiation and 2-8 timepoints after ART initiation, with a median of 7 samples. For every participant, serial HIV viral load, CD4+ T-cell count, ART history and demographic data were obtained. Genomic DNA was extracted from unsorted PBMC with a Qiagen kit on a QIAcube, processed in batches of 12 samples. The immunoSEQ hsTCRB v3.0 assay was used at survey level resolution for TRB variable region sequencing. The target sequencing depth for TRB was about 40,000-55,000 T-cell genomes per sample. An Illumina MiSeq with a v3 150-cycle kit was used to sequence the pooled TRB libraries. The original pipeline was this. Repertoire analysis ran in R within a reproducible Nextflow workflow covering QC, data transformation and analysis. Custom analyses were implemented in LymphoSeq2, an R package for AIRR-Seq data exploration. After excluding a few samples that yielded fewer than 5000 total TRB sequences, approximately 170 HIV repertoires remained for analysis. Among the 180 to 200 retained HIV repertoires, 55 to 60 were collected before ART initiation and 120 to 130 were collected after ART initiation. Each repertoire was downsampled to 5000 TRB nucleotide sequences, and summary statistics were averaged across 100 downsampling iterations. Only TRB sequences with CDR3 regions of at least seven amino acids were retained for analysis. Diversity was measured with a Shannon entropy-derived clonality score and the Gini coefficient. In repertoire networks, the top 5000 CDR3 amino acid sequences were linked whenever an edit distance of one separated two sequences. GLIPH2 predicted antigen specificity groups and MHC restriction for TRB CDR3 amino acid sequences. Known CMV, EBV, HIV or tissue antigen associations were flagged by matching CDR3 amino acid sequences against VDJdb and McPAS-TCR. Pre-ART, post-ART and control groups were compared with Wilcoxon signed-rank tests and Holm-Bonferroni correction. TCRdb limited this immuneACCESS table to in-frame rearrangements with V and J called. A share of clones is missing; checked studies link under half to unresolved V genes, and the rest is unexplained. The V and J calls and clone size were taken over from that table, and D and trimming were inferred from the DNA. The sample includes 30,000 to 50,000 clones, with 70% to 90% observed a single time. Of the sample, 3.9% falls within the top ten clones.

Study-level results and caveats: Compared with controls, HIV repertoires had narrower CDR3 length ranges, and the network structure pointed to an antigen-experienced repertoire that shifted only slightly toward naive after ART. Expanded TRB clones identified before ART initiation dominated the repertoire at all time points, although this dominance fluctuated and declined in many PLHIV after ART. Inferences about post-ART repertoire changes are limited because no data were available on ART adherence, viral resistance or therapy changes. Unsorted PBMC were profiled instead of sorted CD4+ and CD8+ T cells because pre-ART samples had limited cell numbers. Starting ART was linked to a significant rise in TRB diversity, yet even after long-term ART the diversity remained significantly lower than in transplant donor controls. Limited PBMC availability meant only the TCR beta chain was sequenced, without alpha chain pairing. The samples span the years 2004 to 2017, and the ART regimens used may be less effective than current regimens.

A remark on this clone: The target of this receptor is not known. No much larger clone is present one base from it, and per-base qualities are unavailable.

The sequencing here drew on unsorted PBMCs, taken just before starting antiretroviral therapy. This TCR derives from a woman between 18 and 30 years old with HIV.

The DNA sequence reads TGCGCCAGCAGCTCAAAACAGGGGGCCAACGTCCTGACTTTC. It encodes CASSSKQGANVLTF. The chain was built from TRBV5-1 and TRBJ2-6; too little of a D gene remains to name it. Via the germline V gene, CDR1 is SGHRS and CDR2 YFSETQ. V lost 3 bases and J lost 4 bases; the stretch between them is 8 bases long. The CDR3 measures 14 amino acids from cysteine to phenylalanine. The retained sequence is limited to the CDR3, 42 bases, with the frame set at the first base.